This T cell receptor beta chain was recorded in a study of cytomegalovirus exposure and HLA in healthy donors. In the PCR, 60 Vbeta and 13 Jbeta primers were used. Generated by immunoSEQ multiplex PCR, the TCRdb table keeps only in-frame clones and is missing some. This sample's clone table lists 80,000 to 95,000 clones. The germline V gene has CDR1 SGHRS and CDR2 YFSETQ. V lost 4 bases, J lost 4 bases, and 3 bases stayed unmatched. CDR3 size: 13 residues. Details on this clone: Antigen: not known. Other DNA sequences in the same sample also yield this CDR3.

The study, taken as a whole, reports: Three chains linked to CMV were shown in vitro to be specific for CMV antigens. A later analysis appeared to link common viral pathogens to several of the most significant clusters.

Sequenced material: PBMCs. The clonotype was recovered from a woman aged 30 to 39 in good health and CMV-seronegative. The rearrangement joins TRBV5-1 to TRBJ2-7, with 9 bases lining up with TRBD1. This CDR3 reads CASSTGQGYEQYF. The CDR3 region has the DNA TGCGCCAGCAGCACCGGACAGGGGTACGAGCAGTACTTC. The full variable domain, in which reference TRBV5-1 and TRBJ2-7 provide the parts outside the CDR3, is KAGVTQTPRYLIKTRGQQVTLSCSPISGHRSVSWYQQTPGQGLQFLFEYFSETQRNKGNFPGRFSGRQFSNSRSEMNVSTLELGDSALYLCASSTGQGYEQYFGPGTRLTVT.